This paragraph covers one TCR beta chain sequence. This sample is drawn from a study of blood T cell repertoires in COVID-19. Study details: COVID-19 samples, acute and convalescent, were from the United States, Italy and Spain.

Profiled with immunoSEQ multiplex PCR; TCRdb holds only in-frame clones, not every one. The repertoire holds tens of thousands of clones, with about 80% as singletons. The germline gives CDR1 WNHNN, CDR2 SYGVQD (reference sequence). The CDR3 contains 15 residues. The V gene lost 2 bases and the J gene lost 0 bases, with 5 bases spanning the gap. The specimen sequenced was peripheral blood. The chain has TRBV10-1 and TRBJ2-6; no reliable D call. This sequence originates from a human donor in a cohort sampled during active COVID-19. The CDR3 DNA reads TGCGCCAGCAGTGAGGGCGGCTCTGGGGCCAACGTCCTGACTTTC. It encodes CASSEGGSGANVLTF.